Given below is one TCR beta chain in context. Its antigen is undetermined. The record originates from a study of radiotherapy plus CTLA-4 blockade in lung cancer. Study as a whole: Overall, around 19% of patients showed an objective response, while 31% attained disease control.

Chemo-refractory metastatic non-small-cell lung cancer patients received focal radiation with ipilimumab CTLA-4 blockade. Whole-study findings and limits: Once radiotherapy plus ipilimumab had been given, TCR clones derived from tumor expanded in blood.

Clones were read by immunoSEQ multiplex PCR, and TCRdb kept only the in-frame ones, dropping some. The table shows 110,000 or so clones, with approximately 84% occurring only once. The sequence came from a human donor with non-small cell lung cancer who had a partial response to radiotherapy plus ipilimumab. This sample comprised peripheral blood, obtained from a patient treated with radiotherapy plus ipilimumab.

The CDR3 here is CASSLSENTIYF. The CDR3 DNA reads TGTGCCAGCAGTTTATCTGAGAACACCATATATTTT. The chain employs TRBV28 and TRBJ1-3; D is ambiguous. Germline CDR1 MDHEN, CDR2 SYDVKM. The CDR3 contains 12 residues. Trimming pared 1 base from V and 7 bases from J, leaving 5 bases between.